This T cell receptor beta chain was captured by sequencing in a study of T cell responses to AZD1222 COVID-19 vaccine. Study-level information: Analysis merged second doses at about 4 or about 12 weeks. Notes on the study in general: Spike-specific TCR breadth and depth both grew after two AZD1222 doses. Repertoire samples came only from after the peak T cell response.

CDR1 is LNHDA, CDR2 SQIVND, per germline (reference sequence). V lost 1 base, J lost 4 bases, and 4 bases stayed unmatched. The CDR3 extends over 16 amino acids. About this clone: The antigen is undetermined.

Produced via immunoSEQ multiplex PCR; TCRdb's table is partial and in-frame only. The sample has about 120,000 clones; about 90% are singletons. The specimen was peripheral blood, collected on day 0 of AZD1222 vaccination. The chain employs TRBV19 and TRBJ2-7; 13 positions agree with TRBD2. This clonotype was obtained from an adult in good health. Here the CDR3 DNA reads TGTGCCAGTAGTATAGGGGGACTAGCGGGAACATACGAGCAGTACTTC. Residues: CASSIGGLAGTYEQYF.